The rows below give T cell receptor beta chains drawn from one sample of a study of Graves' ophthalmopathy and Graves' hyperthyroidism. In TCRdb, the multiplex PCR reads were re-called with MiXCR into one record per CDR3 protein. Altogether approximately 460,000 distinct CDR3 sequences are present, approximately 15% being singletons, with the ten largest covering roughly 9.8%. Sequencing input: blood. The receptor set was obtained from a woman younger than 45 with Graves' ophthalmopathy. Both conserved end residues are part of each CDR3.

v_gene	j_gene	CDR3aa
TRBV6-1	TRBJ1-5	CASSTGSPSNQPQHF
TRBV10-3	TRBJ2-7	CAISEWTVLGEQYF
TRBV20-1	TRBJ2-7	CSVRGRGDYEQYF
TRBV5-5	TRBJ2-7	CASSLWHPGYEQYF
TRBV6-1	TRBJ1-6	CASTPGLNSPLHF
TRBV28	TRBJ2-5	CASRRAAQETQYF
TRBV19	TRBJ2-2	CASSIEYRVSGELFF
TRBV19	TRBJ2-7	CASSTGLTLATYEQYF
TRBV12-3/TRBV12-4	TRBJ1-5	CASSLGVGQPQHF
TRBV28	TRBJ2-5	CAVRTAQETQYF
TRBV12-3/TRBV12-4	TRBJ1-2	CASRAQSYGYTF
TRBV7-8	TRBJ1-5	CASSSQVNQPQHF
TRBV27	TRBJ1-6	CASSSAGTANSPLHF
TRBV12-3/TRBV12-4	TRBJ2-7	CASSRGTSGSGEQYF
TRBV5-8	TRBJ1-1	CASSLPEAKAFF
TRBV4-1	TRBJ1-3	CASSQGRGGNTIYF
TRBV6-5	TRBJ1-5	CASSYSSGRQPQHF
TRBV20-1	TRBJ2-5	CSARLVLEETQYF
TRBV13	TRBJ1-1	CASSLRQGEAFF
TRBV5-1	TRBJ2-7	CASSLLRGDYEQYF
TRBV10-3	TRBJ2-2	CAIRTDRELKELFF
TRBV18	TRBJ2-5	CASSPGVPGRTQYF
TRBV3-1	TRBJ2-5	CASSQDTYRETQYF
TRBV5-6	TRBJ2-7	CASSHAPGQVYEQYF
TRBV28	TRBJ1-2	CASNNRTGHYGYTF
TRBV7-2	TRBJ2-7	CASSLMRSTYEQYF
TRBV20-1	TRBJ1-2	CSAREEGGGHGYTF
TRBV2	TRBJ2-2	CASSERLRQGNTGELFF
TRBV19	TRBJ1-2	CASNDDRWGYTF
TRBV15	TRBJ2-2	CATSSGTGAGELFF
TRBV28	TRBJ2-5	CASRIADWETQYF
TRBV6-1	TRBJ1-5	CASSPGTAGGQPQHF
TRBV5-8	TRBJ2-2	CASSRLAGGTGELFF
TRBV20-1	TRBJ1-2	CRGDGLYGYTF
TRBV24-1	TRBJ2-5	CATSGLPYPLAEGEETQYF
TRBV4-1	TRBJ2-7	CASSRISGGRWNEQYF
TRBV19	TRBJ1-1	CASRLGWEAEAFF
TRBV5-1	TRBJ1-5	CASSPDRGPPNQPQHF
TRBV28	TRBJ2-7	CASRDRGRSNEQYF
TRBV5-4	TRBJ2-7	CASSVEQRDPSYEQYF
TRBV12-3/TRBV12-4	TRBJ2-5	CASSLPSGRAGETQYF
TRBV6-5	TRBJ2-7	CASSQLTGVEQYF
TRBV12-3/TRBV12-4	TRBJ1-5	CASSPFDRFASNQPQHF